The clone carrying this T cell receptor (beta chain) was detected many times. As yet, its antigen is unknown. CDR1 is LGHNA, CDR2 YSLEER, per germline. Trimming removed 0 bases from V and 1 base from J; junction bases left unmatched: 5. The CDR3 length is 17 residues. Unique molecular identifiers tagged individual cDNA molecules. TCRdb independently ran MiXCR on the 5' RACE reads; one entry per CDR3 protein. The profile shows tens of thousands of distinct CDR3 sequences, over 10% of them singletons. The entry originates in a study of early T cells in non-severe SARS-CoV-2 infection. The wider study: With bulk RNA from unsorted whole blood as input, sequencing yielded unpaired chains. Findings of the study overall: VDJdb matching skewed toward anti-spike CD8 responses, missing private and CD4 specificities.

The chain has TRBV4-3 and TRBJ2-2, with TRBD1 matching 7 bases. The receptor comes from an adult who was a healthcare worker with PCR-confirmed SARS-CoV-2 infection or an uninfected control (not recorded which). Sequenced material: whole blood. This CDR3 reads CASSQDATGLNTGELFF. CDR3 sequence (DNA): TGCGCCAGCAGCCAAGATGCGACAGGGCTGAACACCGGGGAGCTGTTTTTT.